The clone carrying this T cell receptor beta chain was observed a handful of times. Its antigen remains unidentified. TCR beta libraries were built with iRepertoire HTBI primers and Arm-PCR of CDR3 regions. TCRdb redid the calling of the multiplex PCR reads with MiXCR, one entry per CDR3 protein. The sample lists around 480,000 distinct CDR3 sequences; 15% to 20% were seen once. Time point specified: newly diagnosed GD, antithyroid drugs for less than 3 months. TCR sequences were obtained from RNA taken from PBMCs. This record comes from a study of regulatory T cells in long-lasting Graves disease. Study information: Graves' patients diagnosed newly had used antithyroid drugs under 3 months.

Germline values: CDR1 MNHEY, CDR2 SMNVEV (reference sequence). This CDR3 region has 17 residues. V lost 1 base and J lost 0, with 14 bases in between. Study observations and caveats: Small sample size may have lowered accuracy. Persistent disease exhibited a predilection for TRBV28, TRBJ1-2 and TRBJ2-5.

The same data also contributed to another study, on T cells in Graves' hyperthyroidism and ophthalmopathy. That work adds: Participants, patients aged 18 to 65, had newly diagnosed hyperthyroidism with a duration under 2 months.

The receptor's source is a middle-aged woman with Graves disease. The gene calls are TRBV27 and TRBJ2-3; D not resolved. Sequencing used peripheral blood mononuclear cells (PBMCs), obtained at new diagnosis, from a patient treated with antithyroid drugs. The CDR3 protein is CASSLFPTITSTDTQYF. In DNA form, the CDR3 reads TGTGCCAGCAGTTTATTTCCAACGATAACTAGCACAGATACGCAGTATTTT.